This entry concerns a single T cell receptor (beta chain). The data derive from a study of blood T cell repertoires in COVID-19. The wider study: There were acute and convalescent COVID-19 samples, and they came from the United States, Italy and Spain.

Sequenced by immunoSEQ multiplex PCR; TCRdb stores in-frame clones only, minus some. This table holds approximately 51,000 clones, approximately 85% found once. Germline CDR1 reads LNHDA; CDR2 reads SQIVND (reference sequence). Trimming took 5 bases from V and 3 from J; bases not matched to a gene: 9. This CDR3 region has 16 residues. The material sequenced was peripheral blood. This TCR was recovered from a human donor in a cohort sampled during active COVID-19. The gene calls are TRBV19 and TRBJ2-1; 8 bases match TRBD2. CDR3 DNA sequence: TGTGCCAGTAGTCCTCTTGCGGCGGGGGGCTACAATGAGCAGTTCTTC. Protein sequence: CASSPLAAGGYNEQFF.